These 10 T cell receptor beta chains were all obtained from the same sample, sequenced in a study of beta chain features in type 1 diabetes. cDNA synthesis used the whole RNA isolate, giving expressed TCRB sequences. Produced via immunoSEQ multiplex PCR; TCRdb's table is partial and in-frame only. Of about 200,000 clones in the sample, approximately 11% were seen once. Sequencing was carried out using central memory CD4+ T cells from blood. Receptor source: a young man in good health.

This clone has more than one count but fewer than ten. The V call is TRBV4-2, the J call TRBJ2-5; the match to TRBD2 covers 9 bases. The CDR3 sequence is 16 residues long. Germline lookup yields CDR1 LGHNA and CDR2 YNFKEQ. The trim removed 2 bases at V and 3 bases at J, leaving 7 bases unmatched. The CDR3 DNA reads as TGTGCCAGCAGCCAAAAACTAGCGGGCTTTAAAGAGACCCAGTACTTC. Its protein product is CASSQKLAGFKETQYF.

This clone was counted at least ten times. V is TRBV7-9 and J is TRBJ2-7; no clear D. Trimming pared 3 bases from V and 6 bases from J, leaving 9 bases between. The CDR3 is 12 amino acids. CDR1 and CDR2 (germline): SEHNR, FQNEAQ (reference sequence). Here the CDR3 reads CASSFPEGEQYF. In DNA form, the CDR3 reads TGTGCCAGCAGCTTCCCGGAAGGCGAGCAGTACTTC.

This clone has just a few counts. The rearrangement uses TRBV6-5 and TRBJ2-1; TRBD2 aligns across 8 bases. The CDR3 has 15 amino acids. J gave up 4 bases and V 5 bases, and 7 bases lay outside the gene matches. Germline-derived CDR1 and CDR2 are MNHEY and SVGAGI. In nucleotides, the CDR3 is TGTGCCAGCAGTCCAACTAGCGGCCCGTACAATGAGCAGTTCTTC. Translated, it gives CASSPTSGPYNEQFF.

This clone was observed a handful of times. The chain employs TRBV4-1 and TRBJ2-7; TRBD2 might be the D (7 bases). V was cut by 1 base and J by 2 bases, with 15 bases left in between. The germline V gene encodes CDR1 MGHRA and CDR2 YSYEKL. The CDR3 loop spans 16 amino acids. The CDR3 loop reads CASSQGFEGGAYEQYF. CDR3 sequence (DNA): TGCGCCAGCAGCCAAGGGTTTGAAGGGGGGGCCTACGAGCAGTACTTC.

The gene calls are TRBV7-2 and TRBJ2-2; no firm D call. The V end lost 3 bases, the J end lost 7 bases, and 9 bases lay between the germline ends. CDR3 length equals 13 residues. Germline CDR1 is SGHTA and CDR2 is FQGNSA. CDR3 DNA sequence: TGTGCCAGCAGCTTCAGCGTAATCGGGGAGCTGTTTTTT. This gives the protein CASSFSVIGELFF.

This clone was observed a handful of times. The V and J genes are TRBV15 and TRBJ2-7; TRBD2 aligns across 7 bases. In germline, CDR1 is LNHNV, CDR2 YYDKDF (reference sequence). The CDR3 is 12 residues long. Unmatched junction bases numbered 6, after V lost 0 bases and J lost 13 bases. Written as DNA, the CDR3 is TGTGCCACCAGCAGAGATCAAGCGGGGCGATACTTC. It encodes CATSRDQAGRYF.

This clone was recorded a few times. The CDR3, as DNA: TGTGCCAGTTCGACGACAGGGGGATCGAACACCGGGGAGCTGTTTTTT. This encodes CASSTTGGSNTGELFF. The chain links TRBV28 to TRBJ2-2, with TRBD1 matching over 9 bases. Germline V gene sequence: CDR1 MDHEN, CDR2 SYDVKM. Trimming cost V 9 bases and J 0 bases; bases outside gene matches: 8. The CDR3 extends over 16 amino acids.

The chain recombines TRBV19 with TRBJ2-7; 9 nucleotides agree with TRBD2. The CDR3 loop spans 15 amino acids. With 3 bases clipped from V and 2 bases from J, the junction kept 5 bases outside the gene matches. Germline-derived CDR1 and CDR2 are LNHDA and SQIVND (reference sequence). CDR3 loop: CASSIRREGPYEQYF. CDR3 in DNA: TGTGCCAGTAGTATTCGGCGGGAGGGCCCCTACGAGCAGTACTTC.

V gene TRBV7-6 combines with J gene TRBJ2-3; TRBD2 aligns across 11 bases. The CDR3 loop spans 15 amino acids. The J segment lost 8 bases and the V segment lost 5 bases, leaving 9 bases of the junction unmatched. From germline, CDR1 is SGHVS and CDR2 FNYEAQ. Here the CDR3 reads CASSQRVAGGATQYF. In DNA, the CDR3 is TGTGCCAGCAGCCAGAGGGTAGCGGGAGGGGCTACGCAGTATTTT.

This clone has only a few counts. This sequence joins TRBV30 and TRBJ2-3; D may be TRBD1 or TRBD2 (5 bases each). The CDR3 is made up of 14 amino acids. CDR1 and CDR2 (germline): GTSNPN, SVGIG (reference sequence). V dropped 8 bases and J dropped 4 bases, with 19 bases sitting between them. The chain's CDR3 is CASSPGAPPDTQYF. The CDR3 DNA reads as TGTGCCAGTAGCCCCGGGGCTCCCCCAGATACGCAGTATTTT.